What follows is one T cell receptor (beta chain) and its context. The data belong to a study of blood T cell repertoires in COVID-19. Across the whole study: Acute and convalescent COVID-19 specimens originated in the United States, Italy and Spain. The cDNA or gDNA used as material had been derived from T cells, B-cell-depleted T cells, or PBMCs.

Original processing methods: Scientists estimated how many nucleated cells there were by amplifying reference gene primers. Profiled with immunoSEQ multiplex PCR; TCRdb holds only in-frame clones, not every one. V, J and clone size reflect that table, while D and trimming were determined from the DNA. The table has 120,000 to 150,000 clones, about 90% seen once. The sample was peripheral blood. This receptor was taken from a human donor in a cohort sampled during active COVID-19.

The CDR3 here is CASSLMGGEDEQYF. DNA of the CDR3: TGTGCCAGCAGCTTGATGGGGGGAGAAGACGAGCAGTACTTC. The chain has TRBV5-5 and TRBJ2-7; D is possibly TRBD2 (6 bases). V was pared by 1 base and J by 5 bases, with 13 bases between. The CDR3 is made up of 14 amino acids. Per the germline V gene, CDR1 is SGHKS and CDR2 is YYEKEE (reference sequence).